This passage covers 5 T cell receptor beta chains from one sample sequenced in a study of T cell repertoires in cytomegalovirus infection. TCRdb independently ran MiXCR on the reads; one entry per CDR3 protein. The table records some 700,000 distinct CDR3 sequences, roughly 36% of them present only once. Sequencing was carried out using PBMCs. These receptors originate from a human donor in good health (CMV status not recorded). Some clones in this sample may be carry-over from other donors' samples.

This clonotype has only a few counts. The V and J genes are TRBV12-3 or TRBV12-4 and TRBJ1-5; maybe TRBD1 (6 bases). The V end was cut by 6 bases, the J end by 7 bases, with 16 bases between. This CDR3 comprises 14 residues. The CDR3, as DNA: TGTGCCAGCAGAAAAGGACAGTTTCTACAGCCCCAGCATTTT. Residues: CASRKGQFLQPQHF.

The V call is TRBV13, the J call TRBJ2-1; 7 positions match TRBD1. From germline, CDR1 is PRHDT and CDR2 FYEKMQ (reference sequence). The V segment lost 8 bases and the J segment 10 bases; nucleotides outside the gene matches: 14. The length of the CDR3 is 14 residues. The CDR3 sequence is CASQSTTGIGEQFF. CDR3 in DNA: TGTGCCAGCCAATCAACGACAGGGATAGGAGAGCAGTTCTTC.

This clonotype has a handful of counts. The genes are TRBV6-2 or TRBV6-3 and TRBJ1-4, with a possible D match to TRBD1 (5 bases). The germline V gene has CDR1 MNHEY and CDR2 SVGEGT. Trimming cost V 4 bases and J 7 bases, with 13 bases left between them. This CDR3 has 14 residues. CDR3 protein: CASSWSRQREKLFF. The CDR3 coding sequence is TGTGCCAGCAGTTGGTCGAGACAGCGTGAAAAACTGTTTTTT.

CDR3: CSAIHRDRGTDTQYF. CDR3 coding DNA: TGCAGTGCTATACACCGGGACAGGGGCACAGATACGCAGTATTTT. This chain joins TRBV20-1 and TRBJ2-3; 9 bases agree with TRBD1. The CDR3 consists of 15 residues. In germline, CDR1 is DFQATT, CDR2 SNEGSKA (reference sequence). Trimming removed 4 bases from V and 1 base from J; junction bases left unmatched: 6.

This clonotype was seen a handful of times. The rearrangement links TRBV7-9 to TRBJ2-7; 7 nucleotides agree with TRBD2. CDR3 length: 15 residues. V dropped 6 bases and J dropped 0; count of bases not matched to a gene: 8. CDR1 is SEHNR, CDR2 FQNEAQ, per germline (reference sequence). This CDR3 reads CASRAGLAGSYEQYF. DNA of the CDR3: TGTGCCAGCAGGGCGGGGTTAGCGGGCTCCTACGAGCAGTACTTC.